Each of the 10 T cell receptor beta chains below was sequenced from the same sample in a study of blood T cell repertoires in COVID-19. Profiled with immunoSEQ multiplex PCR; TCRdb holds only in-frame clones, not every one. The table includes fewer than 200,000 clones, about 88% detected once. The sequenced sample was PBMCs or T cells enriched from blood (not recorded which). The receptor set was obtained from a woman between 18 and 29 years old who had recovered from COVID-19.

The rearrangement uses TRBV7-9 and TRBJ1-6, with unresolved D. Deletions cut 5 bases from V and 7 bases from J, with 15 bases between. From germline, CDR1 is SEHNR and CDR2 FQNEAQ (reference sequence). The CDR3 contains 15 residues. The CDR3 sequence is CASSTQQVSNSPLHF. The CDR3 coding sequence is TGTGCCAGCAGCACCCAGCAGGTTTCGAATTCACCCCTCCACTTT.

This chain connects TRBV25-1 to TRBJ2-2; D is perhaps TRBD1 (6 bases). Germline lookup yields CDR1 MGHDK and CDR2 SYGVNS. V was clipped by 5 bases and J by 0 bases, with 16 bases between them. The CDR3 sequence is 17 residues long. The CDR3 region has the DNA TGTGCCAGCAGTACGTCACCGGGACAAACGAACACCGGGGAGCTGTTTTTT. Translation: CASSTSPGQTNTGELFF.

V usage is TRBV6-1 and J usage is TRBJ2-7; no definite D call. This CDR3 contains 13 residues. V was shortened by 0 bases and J by 8 bases, with 11 bases between the two germline ends. Germline lookup yields CDR1 MNHNS and CDR2 SASEGT. In nucleotides, the CDR3 is TGTGCCAGCAGTGAAGCGCGTATTTCACAGCAGTACTTC. Encoded protein: CASSEARISQQYF.

This clone was recorded only once. The chain recombines TRBV2 with TRBJ2-4; 7 bases fit TRBD2. Per the germline V gene, CDR1 is SNHLY and CDR2 is FYNNEI. This CDR3 comprises 18 residues. J lost 0 bases, V lost 4 bases, and 12 bases had no gene match. Here the CDR3 DNA reads TGTGCCAGCAGTGCTGGCGGGAGCGGGCTCCTAGCCAAAAACATTCAGTACTTC. As protein: CASSAGGSGLLAKNIQYF. Looking up the rest from reference TRBV2 and TRBJ2-4 gives the full variable domain: EPEVTQTPSHQVTQMGQEVILRCVPISNHLYFYWYRQILGQKVEFLVSFYNNEISEKSEIFDDQFSVERPDGSNFTLKIRSTKLEDSAMYFCASSAGGSGLLAKNIQYFGAGTRLSVL.

The chain combines TRBV2 with TRBJ2-7, with 8 bases fitting TRBD2. V was pared by 6 bases and J by 6 bases, with 4 bases of the junction left unmatched. Germline values: CDR1 SNHLY, CDR2 FYNNEI. The CDR3 length is 12 residues. The CDR3 sequence: CASSFTSGEQYF. The CDR3 DNA follows: TGTGCCAGCAGCTTCACTAGCGGCGAGCAGTACTTC.

The chain's CDR3 is CASSSGTGGRDTEAFF. The CDR3 coding sequence is TGTGCCAGCAGTTCCGGGACAGGGGGCAGGGACACTGAAGCTTTCTTT. The chain has TRBV28 and TRBJ1-1, with 12 bases aligning to TRBD1. The V gene's germline CDR1 is MDHEN and CDR2 SYDVKM. Trimming removed 4 bases from V and 3 bases from J; junction bases left unmatched: 6. The CDR3 sequence is 16 residues long. Variable domain in full (rest from reference TRBV28 and TRBJ1-1): DVKVTQSSRYLVKRTGEKVFLECVQDMDHENMFWYRQDPGLGLRLIYFSYDVKMKEKGDIPEGYSVSREKKERFSLILESASTNQTSMYLCASSSGTGGRDTEAFFGQGTRLTVV.

The chain employs TRBV6-1 and TRBJ2-1, with 14 nucleotides matching TRBD2. Germline loops: CDR1 MNHNS, CDR2 SASEGT. V trimming: 3 bases; J trimming: 5 bases; junction bases outside the gene matches: 3. This CDR3 comprises 16 residues. CDR3: CASSETSGRANNEQFF. The CDR3 DNA reads TGTGCCAGCAGTGAGACTAGCGGGAGGGCGAACAATGAGCAGTTCTTC.

This clone was observed once. The gene calls are TRBV6-5 and TRBJ2-5, with 10 nucleotides matching TRBD2. CDR1 is MNHEY and CDR2 is SVGAGI in the germline V gene. J was trimmed by 2 bases and V by 11 bases; bases with no gene match: 8. The CDR3 is 14 amino acids. The CDR3 sequence is CAAGGLAQQETQYF. In nucleotides, the CDR3 is TGTGCCGCGGGGGGACTAGCGCAACAAGAGACCCAGTACTTC.

This clone was recorded a few times. The genes are TRBV28 and TRBJ1-2; TRBD1 matches 9 bases. V was pared by 2 bases and J by 5 bases, with 18 bases of the junction left unmatched. CDR3 size: 19 residues. The V gene's germline CDR1 is MDHEN and CDR2 SYDVKM. The CDR3 loop is CASSLILGFRDRVGYGYTF. CDR3 nucleotide sequence: TGTGCCAGCAGTTTAATCCTAGGTTTCCGGGACAGGGTTGGATATGGCTACACCTTC.

The CDR3 DNA sequence: TGTGCCAGCTCACCACGGGAAGGGGGTACCAATCAGCCCCAGCATTTT. It is translated as CASSPREGGTNQPQHF. V is TRBV18 and J is TRBJ1-5; maybe TRBD1 (6 bases). V was cut by 1 base and J by 3 bases, with 13 bases left in between. The CDR3 length is 16 residues. Germline values: CDR1 KGHSH, CDR2 LQKENI.